This is a list of T cell receptor beta chains from one sample in a study of cytomegalovirus exposure and HLA in healthy donors. TCRdb's copy holds only in-frame clones and misses some; the assay was immunoSEQ multiplex PCR. The table has over 85,000 clones, over 65% seen once; the top ten hold 2% to 3%. Specimen: PBMCs. The receptors here all came from a man aged 35 to 55 in good health and CMV-seronegative. Each CDR3 is given with its conserved first and last residue. The order of the fields is J gene, D gene, CDR3 length, V gene, clone size, CDR3 protein, CDR3 DNA. D genes are given only for firm matches. Part of the rows lack a size; the others show once, few, many or a class for expanded clones.

>TRBJ2-5|.|12|TRBV29-1|.
CSVEAEGKTQYF
TGCAGCGTTGAAGCGGAGGGGAAGACCCAGTACTTC
>TRBJ2-3|.|15|TRBV25-1|.
CASSDGGAPTDTQYF
TGTGCCAGCAGTGATGGGGGGGCGCCGACAGATACGCAGTATTTT
>TRBJ2-7|TRBD1|16|TRBV13|.
CASSPPGTGGPYEQYF
TGTGCCAGCAGCCCCCCGGGGACAGGGGGCCCCTACGAGCAGTACTTC
>TRBJ1-1|TRBD1|15|TRBV4-1|.
CASSQEDREGTEAFF
TGCGCCAGCAGCCAAGAGGACAGGGAGGGGACTGAAGCTTTCTTT
>TRBJ1-4|.|15|TRBV5-1|.
CASSPGTGGGEKLFF
TGCGCCAGCAGCCCGGGGACGGGAGGGGGTGAAAAACTGTTTTTT
>TRBJ1-2|.|15|TRBV9|.
CASSPRDGGSGGYTF
TGTGCCAGCAGCCCTCGAGATGGGGGGTCGGGTGGCTACACCTTC
>TRBJ1-1|.|16|TRBV7-2|.
CASSLIDRAPRVEAFF
TGTGCCAGCAGCTTAATTGACCGCGCCCCGAGGGTGGAAGCTTTCTTT
>TRBJ2-2|.|16|TRBV7-9|.
CASSHTNPIASGELFF
TGTGCCAGCAGCCACACTAACCCTATTGCGTCCGGGGAGCTGTTTTTT
>TRBJ2-1|TRBD2|15|TRBV30|.
CACQGRGGRVNEQFF
TGTGCCTGCCAGGGGCGGGGGGGCCGAGTCAATGAGCAGTTCTTC
>TRBJ1-3|.|15|TRBV5-1|.
CASRQTVNSGNTIYF
TGCGCCAGCAGACAGACAGTTAACTCTGGAAACACCATATATTTT
>TRBJ1-5|TRBD1|15|TRBV19|.
CASTADRASNQPQHF
TGTGCCAGTACCGCCGACAGGGCTAGCAATCAGCCCCAGCATTTT
>TRBJ2-7|TRBD1|13|TRBV6-1|.
CASGTGGDYEQYF
TGTGCCAGCGGGACAGGAGGCGACTACGAGCAGTACTTC
>TRBJ2-3|TRBD2|16|TRBV18|.
CASSPPEAGGPDTQYF
TGTGCCAGCTCACCACCGGAGGCGGGGGGGCCAGATACGCAGTATTTT
>TRBJ1-5|TRBD1|14|TRBV27|.
CASSYRDRNQPQHF
TGTGCCAGCAGTTACCGGGACAGGAATCAGCCCCAGCATTTT
>TRBJ2-5|.|15|TRBV12-5|.
CASGLVRSGQETQYF
TGTGCTAGTGGTTTGGTACGGTCCGGGCAAGAGACCCAGTACTTC
>TRBJ2-7|.|17|TRBV19|.
CASSMSRGSSRADEQYF
TGTGCCAGTAGTATGTCGAGGGGGTCCTCCCGGGCAGATGAGCAGTACTTC
>TRBJ1-6|TRBD1|14|TRBV2|.
CASEDRDYNSPLHF
TGTGCCAGCGAGGACAGGGACTATAATTCACCCCTCCACTTT
>TRBJ1-5|.|16|TRBV18|.
CASSPQGPQSNQPQHF
TGTGCCAGCTCACCCCAGGGCCCACAAAGCAATCAGCCCCAGCATTTT
>TRBJ2-7|TRBD1|13|TRBV6-9|.
CASTGGREYEQYF
TGTGCCAGCACAGGGGGCAGAGAATACGAGCAGTACTTC
>TRBJ2-7|.|10|TRBV2|.
CASNPREQYF
TGTGCCAGCAACCCCCGGGAGCAGTACTTC
>TRBJ1-1|TRBD1|16|TRBV30|.
CAWRQTGGKMNTEAFF
TGTGCCTGGAGACAGACAGGGGGCAAAATGAACACTGAAGCTTTCTTT
>TRBJ2-7|.|14|TRBV6-5|.
CASSYGGMGYEQYF
TGTGCCAGCAGTTACGGGGGGATGGGCTACGAGCAGTACTTC
>TRBJ2-5|.|15|TRBV4-1|.
CASSQDGRLQETQYF
TGCGCCAGCAGCCAAGATGGCAGACTGCAAGAGACCCAGTACTTC
>TRBJ1-1|.|15|TRBV7-2|.
CASSLSPRVNTEAFF
TGTGCCAGCAGCCTGTCCCCCCGGGTGAACACTGAAGCTTTCTTT
>TRBJ1-1|.|14|TRBV19|.
CASSAQGRDTEAFF
TGTGCCAGTAGTGCCCAGGGTAGGGACACTGAAGCTTTCTTT
>TRBJ2-7|TRBD1|14|TRBV7-6|.
CASSAGTGAYEQYF
TGTGCCAGCAGCGCCGGGACAGGGGCCTACGAGCAGTACTTC
>TRBJ1-2|.|15|TRBV27|.
CASSSPQGNSYGYTF
TGTGCCAGCAGTTCACCGCAGGGGAATAGCTATGGCTACACCTTC
>TRBJ1-4|TRBD1|14|TRBV19|.
CASVDRAANEKLFF
TGTGCCAGCGTAGACAGGGCTGCTAATGAAAAACTGTTTTTT
>TRBJ2-3|TRBD2|16|TRBV18|.
CASSPKSRGGTDTQYF
TGTGCCAGCTCACCAAAGAGCCGGGGGGGCACAGATACGCAGTATTTT
>TRBJ2-3|TRBD1|14|TRBV12-5|.
CASGRQGATDTQYF
TGTGCTAGTGGTCGCCAGGGGGCCACAGATACGCAGTATTTT
>TRBJ2-4|.|15|TRBV7-2|few
CASSLVLLEGDIQYF
TGTGCCAGCAGCTTAGTGCTATTAGAAGGGGACATTCAGTACTTC
>TRBJ1-5|.|13|TRBV5-1|.
CASSPLEGQPQHF
TGCGCCAGCAGCCCCCTGGAGGGTCAGCCCCAGCATTTT
>TRBJ1-2|TRBD1|17|TRBV7-2|once
CASSDRAGTGGSGGYTF
TGTGCCAGCAGCGACCGGGCCGGGACAGGGGGCTCTGGGGGCTACACCTTC
>TRBJ1-4|TRBD1|15|TRBV14|.
CASSRDRVAGEKLFF
TGTGCCAGCAGCCGCGACAGGGTTGCGGGGGAAAAACTGTTTTTT
>TRBJ2-3|.|16|TRBV9|.
CASSVTETASTDTQYF
TGTGCCAGCAGCGTAACCGAGACAGCTAGCACAGATACGCAGTATTTT
>TRBJ1-2|.|14|TRBV2|.
CASRGQNLNYGYTF
TGTGCCAGCAGGGGACAAAACCTCAACTATGGCTACACCTTC
>TRBJ2-3|TRBD1|12|TRBV5-1|.
CASSFGTDTQYF
TGCGCCAGCAGCTTTGGGACAGACACGCAGTATTTT
>TRBJ2-2|TRBD1|15|TRBV15|.
CATSRPDRATGELFF
TGTGCCACCAGCAGACCCGACAGGGCCACCGGGGAGCTGTTTTTT
>TRBJ2-1|.|15|TRBV7-9|.
CASTPGQSRNNEQFF
TGTGCCAGCACGCCCGGACAGAGTCGAAACAATGAGCAGTTCTTC
>TRBJ1-4|TRBD1|14|TRBV7-9|.
CASSLGQGNEKLFF
TGTGCCAGCAGCCTAGGACAGGGGAATGAAAAACTGTTTTTT
>TRBJ2-1|TRBD2|18|TRBV11-2|.
CASSQGLAGGSTYNEQFF
TGTGCCAGCAGCCAGGGACTAGCGGGGGGTTCCACCTACAATGAGCAGTTCTTC
>TRBJ1-2|.|13|TRBV2|few
CASSKDSNYGYTF
TGTGCCAGCAGCAAGGACAGCAACTATGGCTACACCTTC
>TRBJ1-3|.|13|TRBV5-1|.
CARIEGEGNTIYF
TGCGCCAGGATAGAAGGGGAAGGAAACACCATATATTTT
>TRBJ2-2|TRBD2|16|TRBV19|.
CASSAPGRGYGGELFF
TGTGCCAGTAGCGCACCGGGGCGGGGGTACGGCGGGGAGCTGTTTTTT
>TRBJ1-3|TRBD1|16|TRBV4-1|once
CASSLLPQGVSDTIYF
TGCGCCAGCAGCCTACTCCCCCAGGGGGTATCGGACACCATATATTTT
>TRBJ1-5|.|16|TRBV6-6|.
CASSLALGYSNQPQHF
TGTGCCAGCAGCCTAGCGTTGGGTTATAGCAATCAGCCCCAGCATTTT
>TRBJ1-6|.|16|TRBV27|.
CASSLKGGPEGKPLHF
TGTGCCAGCAGTTTAAAGGGGGGGCCAGAAGGGAAACCCCTCCACTTT
>TRBJ2-1|TRBD2|18|TRBV7-8|.
CASSLTFRRGGSYNEQFF
TGTGCCAGCAGCTTAACGTTTAGGCGGGGGGGCTCCTACAATGAGCAGTTCTTC
>TRBJ2-3|.|13|TRBV7-8|.
CASSPLVADTQYF
TGTGCCAGCAGCCCCCTAGTGGCAGATACGCAGTATTTT
>TRBJ2-7|.|13|TRBV4-3|.
CASSPDRGYEQYF
TGCGCCAGCAGCCCGGACCGGGGTTATGAGCAGTACTTC
>TRBJ1-5|TRBD1|14|TRBV6-6|.
CASWRQGGNQPQHF
TGTGCCAGCTGGCGTCAGGGGGGCAATCAGCCCCAGCATTTT
>TRBJ2-7|.|14|TRBV7-2|.
CASSLDGESYEQYF
TGTGCCAGCAGCTTGGACGGGGAGTCCTACGAGCAGTACTTC
>TRBJ2-2|TRBD1|15|TRBV9|few
CASSTGTGNTGELFF
TGTGCCAGCAGCACCGGGACAGGGAACACCGGGGAGCTGTTTTTT
>TRBJ1-2|.|12|TRBV7-9|.
CSSSSPNYGYTF
TGTTCCAGCAGCTCCCCGAACTATGGCTACACCTTC
>TRBJ2-3|TRBD2|17|TRBV27|.
CASSLQGLAGAPVTQYF
TGTGCCAGCAGTTTACAGGGACTAGCGGGGGCCCCTGTTACGCAGTATTTT